A selection of T cell receptor beta chains follows, all from one sample in a study of T-cell reconstitution after alpha-beta-depleted transplantation in children. MiXCR, applied by TCRdb to the PCR reads, yields one record per CDR3 protein. The repertoire holds around 700,000 distinct CDR3 sequences, with roughly 13% as singletons. Sequenced material: PBMCs, taken before TCRalphabeta/CD19-depleted stem cell transplant. Receptors originate from a girl between 2 and 10 years old with congenital amegakaryocytic thrombocytopenia, due to receive a stem cell transplant. The CDR3 runs from the conserved cysteine through the conserved F or W. A D gene is named only where the DNA matches it firmly. Where a row states a size, it is once, few, many or the class of an expanded clone; other rows omit it.

d_gene	v_gene	j_gene	abundance	CDR3aa	CDR3nt
TRBD2	TRBV7-3	TRBJ2-7	many	CASSLRLAEAKSLYEQYF	TGTGCCAGCAGCTTACGTCTAGCGGAAGCCAAGTCCTTATACGAGCAGTACTTC
.	TRBV27	TRBJ1-2	.	CASSSDTQTYGYTF	TGTGCCAGCAGCTCTGATACTCAAACCTATGGCTACACCTTC
TRBD2	TRBV12-3/TRBV12-4	TRBJ2-7	many	CASSLVAGNYEQYF	TGTGCCAGCAGTTTGGTAGCGGGTAACTACGAGCAGTACTTC
TRBD1	TRBV12-3/TRBV12-4	TRBJ1-1	many	CASSIGTGLNTEAFF	TGTGCCAGCAGCATAGGGACAGGGCTGAACACTGAAGCTTTCTTT
.	TRBV14	TRBJ2-3	.	CASSQDGTDNTDTQYF	TGTGCCAGCAGCCAAGATGGGACGGATAACACAGATACGCAGTATTTT
.	TRBV27	TRBJ2-5	.	CASSFQRLLGETQYF	TGTGCCAGCAGTTTCCAGCGGCTACTCGGGGAGACCCAGTACTTC
TRBD2	TRBV12-3/TRBV12-4	TRBJ2-5	many	CASSFQAGGGQETQYF	TGTGCCAGCAGTTTCCAAGCGGGAGGGGGTCAAGAGACCCAGTACTTC
TRBD2	TRBV29-1	TRBJ2-2	few	CSVEASGSATGELFF	TGCAGCGTTGAGGCTAGCGGGAGCGCCACCGGGGAGCTGTTTTTT
.	TRBV12-3/TRBV12-4	TRBJ1-2	many	CASSPNRNYGYTF	TGTGCCAGCAGCCCCAACCGTAACTATGGCTACACCTTC
.	TRBV5-1	TRBJ1-2	many	CASKLRLFAWYGYTF	TGCGCCAGCAAACTCCGACTCTTCGCCTGGTATGGCTACACCTTC
.	TRBV12-3/TRBV12-4	TRBJ1-3	.	CASSFVSSGNTIYF	TGTGCCAGCAGTTTCGTATCCTCTGGAAACACCATATATTTT
.	TRBV12-3/TRBV12-4	TRBJ2-5	many	CASNGEVGETQYF	TGTGCCAGCAATGGCGAGGTGGGAGAGACCCAGTACTTC
.	TRBV12-3/TRBV12-4	TRBJ1-1	many	CASSFPRVVGTEAFF	TGTGCCAGCAGTTTTCCGAGGGTGGTTGGAACTGAAGCTTTCTTT
.	TRBV7-2	TRBJ2-1	many	CASSLAQGLGNNEQFF	TGTGCCAGCAGCTTAGCCCAGGGGTTAGGTAACAATGAGCAGTTCTTC
TRBD1	TRBV20-1	TRBJ2-7	.	CSARPSRDRIPREQYF	TGCAGTGCTAGACCTTCTCGGGACAGGATCCCTCGGGAGCAGTACTTC
TRBD1	TRBV7-9	TRBJ1-1	few	CASNRGDNTEAFF	TGTGCCAGCAACAGGGGGGACAACACTGAAGCTTTCTTT
TRBD2	TRBV27	TRBJ2-1	many	CASSSETYLAGDFDEQFF	TGTGCCAGCAGTTCCGAGACATATTTAGCGGGAGATTTCGATGAGCAGTTCTTC
TRBD1	TRBV20-1	TRBJ2-7	few	CSARRDRVSYEQYF	TGCAGTGCTAGAAGGGACAGGGTCTCCTACGAGCAGTACTTC
.	TRBV15	TRBJ2-5	few	CATSRATGLETQYF	TGTGCCACCAGCAGAGCCACAGGGTTAGAGACCCAGTACTTC
.	TRBV3-1	TRBJ2-3	few	CASSQDMGLAEDTQYF	TGTGCCAGCAGCCAAGATATGGGTCTAGCAGAAGATACGCAGTATTTT
.	TRBV20-1	TRBJ2-4	few	CSAINRAQRNIQYF	TGCAGTGCTATAAATCGGGCCCAGAGAAACATTCAGTACTTC
.	TRBV15	TRBJ2-3	.	CATSRLDLTDTQYF	TGTGCCACCAGCAGACTAGATTTAACAGATACGCAGTATTTT
.	TRBV20-1	TRBJ1-4	many	CSAGQINEKLFF	TGCAGTGCGGGCCAGATTAATGAAAAACTGTTTTTT
TRBD2	TRBV6-1	TRBJ2-1	many	CASRRTSSYNEQFF	TGTGCCAGCAGGAGGACTAGCTCCTACAATGAGCAGTTCTTC
.	TRBV10-3	TRBJ1-1	many	CAISEEISTEAFF	TGTGCCATCAGTGAGGAGATAAGCACTGAAGCTTTCTTT
TRBD2	TRBV12-3/TRBV12-4	TRBJ2-5	many	CASSSGGLEETQYF	TGTGCCAGCAGTTCGGGGGGGTTGGAAGAGACCCAGTACTTC
TRBD2	TRBV18	TRBJ2-1	many	CASSPPSGRANNEQFF	TGTGCCAGCTCACCACCGAGCGGGAGGGCCAACAATGAGCAGTTCTTC
TRBD2	TRBV29-1	TRBJ2-1	.	CSVVIRGGYNEQFF	TGCAGCGTTGTAATCCGGGGGGGATACAATGAGCAGTTCTTC
.	TRBV7-9	TRBJ1-2	.	CASKIEEGNYGYTF	TGTGCCAGCAAAATTGAGGAGGGGAACTATGGCTACACCTTC
TRBD1	TRBV6-1	TRBJ2-1	.	CASSPTRDRNYNEQFF	TGTGCCAGCAGTCCAACCCGGGACAGGAATTACAATGAGCAGTTCTTC
.	TRBV18	TRBJ1-1	.	CASSPPYGDTEAFF	TGTGCCAGCTCACCACCGTATGGAGACACTGAAGCTTTCTTT
.	TRBV10-2	TRBJ2-5	.	CASSDPPRQIQETQYF	TGCGCCAGCAGTGACCCACCCCGACAGATACAAGAGACCCAGTACTTC
TRBD2	TRBV7-3	TRBJ2-3	.	CASSSNLAGGPIDTQYF	TGTGCCAGCAGCTCGAATCTAGCGGGAGGGCCAATAGATACGCAGTATTTT
TRBD2	TRBV20-1	TRBJ2-3	.	CSAAGLAVSTDTQYF	TGCAGTGCTGCGGGACTAGCGGTTAGCACAGATACGCAGTATTTT
TRBD2	TRBV6-4	TRBJ2-3	many	CASSEEGGLVADTQYF	TGTGCCAGCAGTGAGGAGGGGGGACTAGTCGCAGATACGCAGTATTTT
TRBD1	TRBV5-1	TRBJ2-5	few	CASSHRGLETQYF	TGCGCCAGCAGCCACAGGGGGCTGGAGACCCAGTACTTC
TRBD1	TRBV6-1	TRBJ1-1	many	CASSAYRGLLLLNTEAFF	TGTGCCAGCAGTGCCTACAGGGGTCTCCTCCTCCTGAACACTGAAGCTTTCTTT
.	TRBV11-2	TRBJ2-2	.	CASSLLASTGELFF	TGTGCCAGCAGCTTATTAGCGAGCACCGGGGAGCTGTTTTTT
.	TRBV29-1	TRBJ2-1	many	CSVVVGGLYNEQFF	TGCAGCGTTGTTGTGGGCGGGTTATACAATGAGCAGTTCTTC
.	TRBV5-5	TRBJ2-1	.	CASSPGSSGGWDEQFF	TGTGCCAGCAGCCCTGGCTCTTCTGGAGGATGGGATGAGCAGTTCTTC
.	TRBV20-1	TRBJ2-7	many	CSARDWGSYEQYF	TGCAGTGCTCGGGACTGGGGGAGCTACGAGCAGTACTTC
.	TRBV7-9	TRBJ2-7	many	CASSLGEGREQYF	TGTGCCAGCAGCTTAGGCGAGGGCAGGGAGCAGTACTTC
.	TRBV5-5	TRBJ2-3	.	CASSFGGLGGTDTQYF	TGTGCCAGCAGCTTTGGAGGGTTAGGCGGCACAGATACGCAGTATTTT
TRBD2	TRBV5-1	TRBJ2-5	.	CASSFQFLAGAWETQYF	TGCGCCAGCAGCTTCCAGTTCTTGGCGGGAGCATGGGAGACCCAGTACTTC
TRBD2	TRBV25-1	TRBJ2-3	many	CASSGSGRRDTQYF	TGTGCCAGCAGTGGTAGCGGGAGGAGGGATACGCAGTATTTT
.	TRBV5-1	TRBJ2-5	many	CASSPQDVSETQYF	TGCGCCAGCAGCCCTCAGGACGTTTCAGAGACCCAGTACTTC
TRBD2	TRBV10-3	TRBJ2-6	many	CAISVIAGDAGANVLTF	TGTGCCATCAGTGTGATCGCGGGAGACGCTGGGGCCAACGTCCTGACTTTC
.	TRBV24-1	TRBJ2-3	few	CATQDPSADTQYF	TGTGCCACCCAGGACCCGAGCGCAGATACGCAGTATTTT